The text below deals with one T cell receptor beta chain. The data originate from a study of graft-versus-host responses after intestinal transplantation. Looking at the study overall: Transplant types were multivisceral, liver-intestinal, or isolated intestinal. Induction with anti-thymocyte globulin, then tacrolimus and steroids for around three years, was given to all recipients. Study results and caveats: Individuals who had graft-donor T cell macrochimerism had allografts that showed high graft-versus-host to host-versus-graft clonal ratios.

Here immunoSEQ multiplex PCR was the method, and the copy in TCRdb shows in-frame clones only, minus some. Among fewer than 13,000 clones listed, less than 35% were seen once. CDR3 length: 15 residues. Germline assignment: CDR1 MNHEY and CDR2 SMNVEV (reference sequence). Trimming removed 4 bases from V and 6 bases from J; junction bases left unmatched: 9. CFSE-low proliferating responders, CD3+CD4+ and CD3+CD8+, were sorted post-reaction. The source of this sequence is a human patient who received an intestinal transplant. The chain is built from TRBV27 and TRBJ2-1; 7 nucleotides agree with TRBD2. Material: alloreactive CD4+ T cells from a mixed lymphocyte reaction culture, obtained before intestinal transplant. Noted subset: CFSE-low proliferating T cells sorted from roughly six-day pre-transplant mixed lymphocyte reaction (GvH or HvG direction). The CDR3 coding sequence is TGTGCCAGCAGTTCTGCGAGGGAGGGCAGCAATGAGCAGTTCTTC. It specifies CASSSAREGSNEQFF.